The 29 T cell receptor beta chains given below trace back to one sample, sequenced in a study of cytomegalovirus exposure and HLA in healthy donors (dated by TCRdb to 2016 to 2017). The method was the immunoSEQ multiplex PCR assay. In its TCRdb copy, this immuneACCESS table keeps in-frame sequences only and misses some clones. Where compared with another copy, unresolved V genes explain less than half of these, and the others have no known cause. The sample profile shows fewer than 300,000 clones; around nine tenths of them were found once. The ten largest clones add up to 0.92% of the sample. Sequencing was performed on PBMCs. Every receptor here comes from a young woman in good health and CMV-seronegative.

The genes are TRBV15 and TRBJ1-4; 8 nucleotides line up with TRBD1. The CDR3 totals 16 residues. CDR1 LNHNV and CDR2 YYDKDF come from the germline V gene (reference sequence). Trimming took 5 bases from V and 8 from J; bases not matched to a gene: 13. DNA for the CDR3: TGTGCCACCAGCCGAATGGTACAGGGGGGAGGAGAAAAACTGTTTTTT. Translation: CATSRMVQGGGEKLFF.

The chain couples TRBV5-1 to TRBJ2-3; D possibly corresponds to TRBD2 (7 bases). CDR3 length equals 14 residues. V shed 4 bases and J shed 6 bases, with 15 bases lying between them. Germline CDR1 and CDR2: SGHRS and YFSETQ. The CDR3 nucleotides read TGCGCCAGCAGCCCCGGGGGGCGGGACGATACGCAGTATTTT. Translating it yields CASSPGGRDDTQYF.

The chain couples TRBV28 to TRBJ2-3; maybe TRBD2 (7 bases). Between the trimmed V and J ends, which lost 3 bases and 1 base, there was a span of 14 bases. The CDR3 covers 16 residues. Germline assignment: CDR1 MDHEN and CDR2 SYDVKM. Here the CDR3 reads CASSFLGGEGTDTQYF. The DNA for the CDR3 is TGTGCCAGCAGTTTCCTAGGGGGGGAGGGCACAGATACGCAGTATTTT.

V and J are TRBV19 and TRBJ1-2; D perhaps matches TRBD1 (5 bases). Germline V gene lookup returns CDR1 LNHDA and CDR2 SQIVND (reference sequence). V was shortened by 3 bases and J by 5 bases, with 16 bases between the two germline ends. The CDR3 spans 15 residues. This CDR3 reads CASSIRAGVEYGYTF. The CDR3, as DNA: TGTGCCAGTAGTATCCGGGCGGGGGTTGAGTATGGCTACACCTTC.

The chain joins TRBV5-1 to TRBJ1-1; D might be TRBD1 (6 bases). V gave up 4 bases and J gave up 0 bases, with 10 bases separating them. Germline CDR1 reads SGHRS; CDR2 reads YFSETQ. The CDR3 has 14 residues. In nucleotides, the CDR3 is TGCGCCAGCAGCATAGGACAGCTGAACACTGAAGCTTTCTTT. Amino acid sequence: CASSIGQLNTEAFF.

This clone came up a few times. V gene TRBV2 combines with J gene TRBJ1-1, with 10 bases identical to TRBD1. Losses at the gene ends were 6 bases for V and 8 bases for J; bases not matched to a gene: 12. This CDR3 spans 15 amino acids. Germline loops: CDR1 SNHLY, CDR2 FYNNEI. CDR3 loop: CASRDARGQGREAFF. In nucleotides, the CDR3 is TGTGCCAGCAGAGACGCCCGGGGACAGGGGAGGGAAGCTTTCTTT. Combining the CDR3 with reference TRBV2 and TRBJ1-1 gives the whole variable domain EPEVTQTPSHQVTQMGQEVILRCVPISNHLYFYWYRQILGQKVEFLVSFYNNEISEKSEIFDDQFSVERPDGSNFTLKIRSTKLEDSAMYFCASRDARGQGREAFFGQGTRLTVV.

This rearrangement joins TRBV5-4 to TRBJ2-5; 9 bases line up with TRBD1. The J segment lost 1 base and the V segment lost 9 bases, leaving 7 bases of the junction unmatched. Germline CDR1 SGHNT, CDR2 YYREEE (reference sequence). This CDR3 comprises 14 residues. CDR3 amino acids: CATTGGLSQETQYF. The CDR3 DNA follows: TGTGCCACGACAGGGGGTCTTTCCCAAGAGACCCAGTACTTC.

The chain has TRBV19 and TRBJ2-3, with a weak D call TRBD1 (5 bases). Per germline, CDR1 LNHDA and CDR2 SQIVND (reference sequence). Trimming cost V 7 bases and J 4 bases, with 15 bases left between them. CDR3 length: 14 amino acids. The CDR3 bases are TGTGCCAGTACAGGGATAGGAATTGCAGATACGCAGTATTTT. Protein sequence: CASTGIGIADTQYF.

The chain recombines TRBV9 with TRBJ2-2, with 11 bases matching TRBD2. Per the germline V gene, CDR1 is SGDLS and CDR2 is YYNGEE. Trimming removed 3 bases from V and 1 base from J; junction bases left unmatched: 5. CDR3 length: 17 residues. The CDR3 DNA reads TGTGCCAGCAGCGCCCCTACTAGCGGGAGGAACACCGGGGAGCTGTTTTTT. Its translation is CASSAPTSGRNTGELFF.

V gene TRBV4-3 combines with J gene TRBJ2-7, with TRBD2 matching over 9 bases. Germline V CDR1 and CDR2: LGHNA, YSLEER. The CDR3 spans 17 residues. J was trimmed by 5 bases and V by 0 bases; bases with no gene match: 11. The CDR3 DNA is TGCGCCAGCAGCCAAGATTCATGGGCGGGAGGGCCCAACGAGCAGTACTTC. The encoded protein is CASSQDSWAGGPNEQYF.

The J gene is TRBJ2-3, the V gene TRBV6-4, with 10 bases fitting TRBD1. The V segment lost 5 bases and the J segment 2 bases; nucleotides outside the gene matches: 4. The V gene's germline CDR1 is MRHNA and CDR2 SNTAGT. The CDR3 has 15 amino acids. The CDR3 protein is CASSKDRGSTDTQYF. Here the CDR3 DNA reads TGTGCCAGCAGTAAGGACAGGGGGTCCACAGATACGCAGTATTTT.

This chain joins TRBV7-2 and TRBJ1-1, with D hard to call. CDR1 and CDR2 from the germline V gene are SGHTA and FQGNSA. This CDR3 contains 15 residues. Between the trimmed V and J ends, which lost 1 base and 4 bases, there was a span of 13 bases. CDR3 sequence (DNA): TGTGCCAGCAGCTTAGGCCCAGATCGAGGCACTGAAGCTTTCTTT. Translated, it gives CASSLGPDRGTEAFF.

The table lists this clone with a count of one. The gene calls are TRBV29-1 and TRBJ2-7; 8 bases agree with TRBD2. The CDR3 is 12 residues long. V lost 4 bases to trimming and J lost 6 bases; unmatched junction nucleotides: 5. Looked up from germline, CDR1 is SQVTM and CDR2 is ANQGSEA. The CDR3 reads CSVAALAGEQYF. CDR3 in DNA: TGCAGCGTTGCGGCGCTAGCGGGCGAGCAGTACTTC.

This clone was seen a single time. The J gene is TRBJ2-3, the V gene TRBV6-5, with D tentatively TRBD2 (6 bases). V lost 5 bases, J lost 2 bases, and 14 bases lay in between. The germline V gene encodes CDR1 MNHEY and CDR2 SVGAGI. The CDR3 is 15 residues long. CDR3 amino acids: CASSRRGWDTDTQYF. The CDR3 DNA follows: TGTGCCAGCAGTCGGCGGGGATGGGACACAGATACGCAGTATTTT.

In nucleotides, the CDR3 is TGTGCCAGCAGCGTAGGGGGCGGGACCACAGATACGCAGTATTTT. It encodes CASSVGGGTTDTQYF. The rearrangement joins TRBV9 to TRBJ2-3; perhaps TRBD2 as D (6 bases). Germline CDR1 SGDLS, CDR2 YYNGEE. CDR3 length: 15 residues. V was cut by 0 bases and J by 2 bases, with 10 bases left in between.

The CDR3 nucleotides read TGTGCCAGCTCACCAAGCGGGGGGTTAGCCTACGAGCAGTACTTC. Protein product: CASSPSGGLAYEQYF. The chain joins TRBV18 to TRBJ2-7, with 9 bases fitting TRBD2. Germline CDR1 and CDR2: KGHSH and LQKENI. The CDR3 runs 15 residues. Germline trimming cut 2 bases from V and 2 bases from J; bases unmatched to any gene: 4.

The rearrangement links TRBV5-1 to TRBJ2-7; D perhaps matches TRBD2 (5 bases). The CDR3 extends over 17 amino acids. CDR1 and CDR2 from the germline V gene are SGHRS and YFSETQ. The ends were cut back, 1 base at V and 3 bases at J, with 20 bases in the middle. CDR3: CASSLIPGNGPDYEQYF. The CDR3 region has the DNA TGCGCCAGCAGCTTGATTCCCGGGAACGGGCCGGACTACGAGCAGTACTTC. Based on the CDR3 plus reference TRBV5-1 and TRBJ2-7, the full variable domain is KAGVTQTPRYLIKTRGQQVTLSCSPISGHRSVSWYQQTPGQGLQFLFEYFSETQRNKGNFPGRFSGRQFSNSRSEMNVSTLELGDSALYLCASSLIPGNGPDYEQYFGPGTRLTVT.

Worth noting for this clone: Other DNA sequences in this specimen translate into the identical CDR3. V gene TRBV27 combines with J gene TRBJ1-4; 7 bases are a match to TRBD1. The CDR3 runs to 14 residues. Looked up from germline, CDR1 is MNHEY and CDR2 is SMNVEV (reference sequence). V trimming: 2 bases; J trimming: 8 bases; junction bases outside the gene matches: 5. The CDR3 DNA reads as TGTGCCAGCAGTTTACGACAGGGAAGGGAAAAACTGTTTTTT. As protein: CASSLRQGREKLFF.

The CDR3 loop reads CASSVEAAGGPLNEQFF. CDR3 nucleotide sequence: TGTGCCAGCAGCGTAGAGGCGGCGGGAGGGCCTCTGAATGAGCAGTTCTTC. The genes are TRBV9 and TRBJ2-1; 9 bases agree with TRBD2. Per the germline V gene, CDR1 is SGDLS and CDR2 is YYNGEE. V lost 0 bases, J lost 7 bases, and 11 bases stayed unmatched. The CDR3 length is 17 residues.

The V gene is TRBV12-5, the J gene TRBJ1-6, with 8 nucleotides matching TRBD1. This CDR3 has 17 amino acids. Unmatched junction bases numbered 11, after V lost 1 base and J lost 9 bases. Germline assignment: CDR1 LGHNT and CDR2 FRNRAP. The CDR3 loop reads CASGLGPTGAEFSPLHF. In nucleotides, the CDR3 is TGTGCTAGTGGTTTGGGTCCGACAGGGGCGGAATTTTCACCCCTCCACTTT. The full variable domain, with the rest looked up from reference TRBV12-5 and TRBJ1-6, is DARVTQTPRHKVTEMGQEVTMRCQPILGHNTVFWYRQTMMQGLELLAYFRNRAPLDDSGMPKDRFSAEMPDATLATLKIQPSEPRDSAVYFCASGLGPTGAEFSPLHFGNGTRLTVT.

The chain carries TRBV7-9 and TRBJ1-5, with D possibly matching TRBD1 (5 bases). The CDR3 runs 17 residues. The germline V gene has CDR1 SEHNR and CDR2 FQNEAQ (reference sequence). The ends were cut back, 0 bases at V and 3 bases at J, with 15 bases in the middle. CDR3 sequence reads: CASSLARGRATNQPQHF. For the CDR3, the DNA is TGTGCCAGCAGCTTAGCTCGCGGCAGGGCGACCAATCAGCCCCAGCATTTT.

This clone occurred a few times. The chain combines TRBV7-8 with TRBJ1-5, with 9 bases that match TRBD1. In germline, CDR1 is SGHVS, CDR2 FQNEAQ. The CDR3 has 20 residues. V lost 0 bases, J lost 4 bases, and 16 bases stayed unmatched. The CDR3 DNA reads as TGTGCCAGCAGCTTAGCTTGGGGTCCGTTGGGACAGGGCATGAATCAGCCCCAGCATTTT. It codes for CASSLAWGPLGQGMNQPQHF.

The chain has TRBV28 and TRBJ2-2; 8 bases fit TRBD2. The germline CDR1 and CDR2 sequences are MDHEN and SYDVKM. V lost 0 bases to trimming and J lost 4 bases; unmatched junction nucleotides: 10. CDR3 length: 18 residues. The CDR3 loop reads CASSLWASGRAGTGELFF. CDR3 in DNA: TGTGCCAGCAGTTTATGGGCTAGCGGGCGGGCGGGCACCGGGGAGCTGTTTTTT.

V is TRBV6-5 and J is TRBJ2-3; no definite D call. The germline V gene encodes CDR1 MNHEY and CDR2 SVGAGI. Deletions cut 6 bases from V and 8 bases from J, with 18 bases between. The CDR3 has 14 amino acids. CDR3 nucleotides: TGTGCCAGCAGCTCCGGCCCTAGACTGGGTACGCAGTATTTT. It encodes CASSSGPRLGTQYF.

The chain has TRBV28 and TRBJ1-5, with 7 bases that match TRBD1. The CDR3 spans 16 residues. V lost 6 bases to trimming and J lost 4 bases; unmatched junction nucleotides: 12. CDR1 is MDHEN, CDR2 SYDVKM, per germline. CDR3 DNA sequence: TGTGCCAGCAGAGGTGACAGGGATAACCAGAATCAGCCCCAGCATTTT. It specifies CASRGDRDNQNQPQHF. The full variable domain, with the rest looked up from reference TRBV28 and TRBJ1-5, is DVKVTQSSRYLVKRTGEKVFLECVQDMDHENMFWYRQDPGLGLRLIYFSYDVKMKEKGDIPEGYSVSREKKERFSLILESASTNQTSMYLCASRGDRDNQNQPQHFGDGTRLSIL.

The V gene is TRBV19, the J gene TRBJ2-7; 10 positions match TRBD2. CDR1 LNHDA and CDR2 SQIVND come from the germline V gene (reference sequence). The CDR3 is 15 amino acids. The trim removed 0 bases at V and 5 bases at J, leaving 4 bases unmatched. The CDR3 coding sequence is TGTGCCAGTAGTATAGAGGCTAGCGGGAGACACGAGCAGTACTTC. This encodes CASSIEASGRHEQYF.

The chain employs TRBV10-1 and TRBJ2-3; 10 bases line up with TRBD2. Germline-derived CDR1 and CDR2 are WNHNN and SYGVQD (reference sequence). V gave up 6 bases and J gave up 4 bases; unmatched junction bases: 7. This CDR3 region has 15 residues. In nucleotides, the CDR3 is TGCGCCAGCAGCTCCGGGACTAGCGTATCAGATACGCAGTATTTT. This translates into CASSSGTSVSDTQYF.

In DNA, the CDR3 is TGCAGCGTTGAACCTCTCGCTAGGAGCTCCTACAATGAGCAGTTCTTC. This encodes CSVEPLARSSYNEQFF. This sequence joins TRBV29-1 and TRBJ2-1; D uncertain. The CDR3 spans 16 residues. V was shortened by 2 bases and J by 0 bases, with 14 bases between the two germline ends. The germline V gene encodes CDR1 SQVTM and CDR2 ANQGSEA.

CDR3 protein: CATSRLRTGMNTGELFF. In DNA, the CDR3 is TGTGCCACCAGCAGACTTCGGACAGGGATGAACACCGGGGAGCTGTTTTTT. The chain links TRBV15 to TRBJ2-2; 8 bases are a match to TRBD1. CDR3 length: 17 amino acids. Losses at the gene ends were 2 bases for V and 1 base for J; bases not matched to a gene: 6. Germline CDR1 LNHNV, CDR2 YYDKDF (reference sequence).